The entry below gives a single T cell receptor beta chain sequence along with its context. The target antigen is unknown. TCRdb's copy holds only in-frame clones and misses some; the assay was immunoSEQ multiplex PCR. The sample holds around 340,000 clones, around nine tenths seen once. The data derive from a study of Ad26.COV2.S vaccination and SARS-CoV-2 variants. Study context: Once or twice, 56 days apart, Ad26.COV2.S was delivered intramuscularly. Study-wide results and caveats: Total T cell responses were possibly underestimated by TCR breadth and depth analyses. Breadth measured for non-spike TCRs was similar across vaccine and placebo recipients.

Treatment meaning: about 20 received Ad26.COV2.S at low or high dose, single or two shots; about 5 received placebo; per-sample allocation not given. The investigators took samples on day 63 after the first vaccine or placebo injection. Germline trimming cut 1 base from V and 0 bases from J; bases unmatched to any gene: 5. This CDR3 region has 18 residues. Germline values: CDR1 MGHDK, CDR2 SYGVNS. V gene TRBV25-1 combines with J gene TRBJ2-5, with 13 positions matching TRBD2. Material: peripheral blood, obtained in a trial of Ad26.COV2.S vaccine versus placebo. The sequence came from a person aged 18-60 years who received the Ad26.COV2.S COVID-19 vaccine or a placebo. The CDR3 protein is CASSEFMGTSGDQETQYF. In DNA form, the CDR3 reads TGTGCCAGCAGTGAATTTATGGGGACTAGCGGGGACCAAGAGACCCAGTACTTC.